The present TCR beta chain was sequenced within a study of long-term antiretroviral therapy in people with HIV. Investigators performed immunoSEQ version v3.0 at survey level. TCRdb's table, derived via immunoSEQ multiplex PCR, lists solely in-frame clones and lacks some. In the table there are around 25,000 clones, approximately 86% of which are singletons. This clone has just a few counts. Germline values: CDR1 KGHSH, CDR2 LQKENI. Unmatched junction bases numbered 1, after V lost 3 bases and J lost 5 bases. The CDR3 has 15 residues. All donors provided no fewer than one pre-ART and no fewer than two post-ART PBMC samples.

This TCR was sampled from a woman in her twenties or thirties with HIV. The sample here was unsorted PBMCs, taken 1.9 years after starting antiretroviral therapy. The genes are TRBV18 and TRBJ2-1; TRBD2 agrees at 13 bases. In nucleotides, the CDR3 is TGTGCCAGCTCACCGGGACTAGCGGGGAACAATGAGCAGTTCTTC. Translation: CASSPGLAGNNEQFF.